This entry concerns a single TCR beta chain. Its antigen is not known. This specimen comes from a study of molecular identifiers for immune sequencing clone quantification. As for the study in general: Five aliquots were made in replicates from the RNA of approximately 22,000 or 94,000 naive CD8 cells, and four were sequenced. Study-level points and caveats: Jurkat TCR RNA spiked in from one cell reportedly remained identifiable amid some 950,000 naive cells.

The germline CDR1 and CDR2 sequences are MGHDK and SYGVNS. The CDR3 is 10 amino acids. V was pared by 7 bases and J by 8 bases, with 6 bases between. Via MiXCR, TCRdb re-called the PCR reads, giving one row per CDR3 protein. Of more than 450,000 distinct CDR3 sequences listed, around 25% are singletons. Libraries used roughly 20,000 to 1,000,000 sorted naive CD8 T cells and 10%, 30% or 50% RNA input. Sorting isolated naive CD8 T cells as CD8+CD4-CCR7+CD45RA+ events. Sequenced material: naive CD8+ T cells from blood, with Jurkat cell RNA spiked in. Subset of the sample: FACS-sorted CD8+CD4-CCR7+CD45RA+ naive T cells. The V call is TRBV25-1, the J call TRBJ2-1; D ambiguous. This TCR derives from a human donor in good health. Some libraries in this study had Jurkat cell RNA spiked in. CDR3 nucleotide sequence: TGTGCCAGCAAAGGACATGAGCAGTTCTTC. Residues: CASKGHEQFF.